These 10 T cell receptor beta chains were all obtained from the same sample, sequenced in a study. MiXCR, applied by TCRdb to the 5' RACE reads, yields one record per CDR3 protein. This table holds 53,000 or so distinct CDR3 sequences, over 20% found once. The sequencing sample was made of tumor-infiltrating naive CD4+ T cells sorted from the breast tumor. Subset indicated: naive CD4+ T cells, CD4+CD45RA+CD25-. These receptors all come from a female donor with breast cancer.

The rearrangement joins TRBV3-1 to TRBJ2-6; D not certain. Germline V gene data show CDR1 as LGHDT and CDR2 as YNNKEL (reference sequence). V was shortened by 0 bases and J by 4 bases, with 10 bases between the two germline ends. The CDR3 contains 16 residues. CDR3 region: CASSQDGSPGANVLTF. CDR3 nucleotides: TGTGCCAGCAGCCAAGACGGAAGCCCGGGGGCCAACGTCCTGACTTTC.

This clonotype is categorized as medium-sized (0.01 to 0.1%). The genes are TRBV6-5 and TRBJ1-2; D is unclear. V lost 4 bases to trimming and J lost 4 bases, with 10 bases between them. CDR1 is MNHEY and CDR2 is SVGAGI in the germline V gene. The CDR3 covers 13 residues. The CDR3 coding sequence is TGTGCCAGCAGTTCGGGCGGCGGCTATGGCTACACCTTC. Encoded protein: CASSSGGGYGYTF.

The chain uses TRBV20-1 and TRBJ1-5, with D tentatively TRBD1 (5 bases). Germline CDR1 is DFQATT and CDR2 is SNEGSKA (reference sequence). CDR3 length equals 15 residues. V shed 4 bases and J shed 2 bases, with 15 bases lying between them. Here the CDR3 DNA reads TGCAGTGCTAAGGGGCCCCCTGGCGGCAATCAGCCCCAGCATTTT. It translates to CSAKGPPGGNQPQHF.

V is TRBV6-6 and J is TRBJ2-5; the D gene is possibly TRBD1 (5 bases). V lost 0 bases and J 1 base, leaving 9 bases between the germline ends. The CDR3 consists of 15 residues. Germline V gene sequence: CDR1 MNHNY, CDR2 SVGAGI (reference sequence). CDR3 DNA: TGTGCCAGCAGTTACTCGTCGACAGTCCAAGAGACCCAGTACTTC. Protein: CASSYSSTVQETQYF.

To note about this clonotype: This may be a read error: a much more frequent sequence differs by one nucleotide. The rearrangement joins TRBV5-1 to TRBJ1-2; D may be TRBD1 (6 bases). In germline, CDR1 is SGHRS, CDR2 YFSETQ. CDR3 size: 13 residues. The CDR3 reads CASSSERGYGCTF. CDR3 bases: TGCGCCAGCAGCTCGGAAAGGGGGTATGGCTGCACCTTC.

This clonotype was counted at least ten times. V and J are TRBV5-1 and TRBJ1-1, with 7 nucleotides matching TRBD1. The CDR3 extends over 15 amino acids. V shed 3 bases, J shed 0 bases, and the junction held 5 bases outside the gene matches. Germline lookup yields CDR1 SGHRS and CDR2 YFSETQ. The CDR3 is CASSSTGQMNTEAFF. The CDR3 nucleotides are TGCGCCAGCAGCTCGACGGGACAGATGAACACTGAAGCTTTCTTT.

Comments on this clonotype: This sequence may be a read error, since a much larger clone differs from it by one base. The chain has TRBV12-3 or TRBV12-4 and TRBJ1-1, with no clear D. CDR3 length equals 13 residues. In DNA, the CDR3 is TGTACCAGCAGTTTGGGGATGGGCACTGAAGCTTTCTTT. Its translation is CTSSLGMGTEAFF.

On this clonotype: The CDR3 does not close with the conserved phenylalanine or tryptophan, likely indicating a read error. The chain employs TRBV28 and TRBJ2-2, with 7 bases that match TRBD2. Germline V gives CDR1 MDHEN, CDR2 SYDVKM. The CDR3 is 13 amino acids. Trimming took 3 bases from V and 7 from J; bases not matched to a gene: 2. This chain's CDR3 is CASSLPGGGELFL. As DNA, the CDR3 is TGTGCCAGCAGTTTGCCGGGGGGCGGGGAGCTGTTTCTT.

This clonotype occurred once. The chain joins TRBV7-8 to TRBJ2-7; TRBD1 might be the D (5 bases). The ends were cut back, 3 bases at V and 6 bases at J, with 9 bases in the middle. Germline V gene sequence: CDR1 SGHVS, CDR2 FQNEAQ. The CDR3 is made up of 12 amino acids. The CDR3 region has the DNA TGTGCCAGCAGCTTCGACAGAGGCGAGCAGTACTTC. This translates into CASSFDRGEQYF.

The CDR3 bases are TGTGCCAGCAGTTACTTGGGAGAGGGTCAGCCCCAGCATTTT. Translation gives CASSYLGEGQPQHF. The chain combines TRBV6-6 with TRBJ1-5; D is unresolved. The germline V gene has CDR1 MNHNY and CDR2 SVGAGI (reference sequence). V was cut by 1 base and J by 6 bases, with 10 bases left in between. The CDR3 has 14 residues.